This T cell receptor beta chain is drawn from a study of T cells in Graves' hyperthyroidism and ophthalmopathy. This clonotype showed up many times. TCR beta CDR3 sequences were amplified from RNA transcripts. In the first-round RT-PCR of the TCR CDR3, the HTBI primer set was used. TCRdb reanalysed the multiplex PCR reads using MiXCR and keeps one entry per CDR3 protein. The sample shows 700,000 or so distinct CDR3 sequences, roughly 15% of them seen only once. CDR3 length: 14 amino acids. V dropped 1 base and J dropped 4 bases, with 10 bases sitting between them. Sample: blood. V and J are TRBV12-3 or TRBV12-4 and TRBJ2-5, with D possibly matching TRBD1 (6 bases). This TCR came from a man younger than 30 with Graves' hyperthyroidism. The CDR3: CASSLGQVAETQYF. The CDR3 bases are TGTGCCAGCAGTTTAGGACAGGTGGCAGAGACCCAGTACTTC.